The present TCR beta chain was sequenced within a study of Ad26.COV2.S vaccination and SARS-CoV-2 variants. The treatment denotes: about 20 received Ad26.COV2.S at low or high dose, single or two shots; 5 received placebo; per-sample allocation not given. All samples were drawn on day 63, counting from the first vaccine or placebo injection. V was pared by 1 base and J by 6 bases, with 9 bases of the junction left unmatched. In germline, CDR1 is SGHVS, CDR2 FQNEAQ. The CDR3 has 16 residues. Assay used: immunoSEQ multiplex PCR; TCRdb lists only in-frame clones, some missing. The sample lists 380,000 or so clones; 83% were seen once.

The origin of this receptor is a person aged 18 to 59 who received the Ad26.COV2.S COVID-19 vaccine or a placebo. This sample comprised peripheral blood, obtained in a trial of Ad26.COV2.S vaccine versus placebo. The chain is built from TRBV7-8 and TRBJ2-3; 8 bases are shared with TRBD2. The CDR3 protein is CASSLVPGGAGDTQYF. DNA for the CDR3: TGTGCCAGCAGCTTAGTCCCCGGGGGGGCCGGGGATACGCAGTATTTT.